This section outlines one TCR beta chain sequence together with its context. The antigen is undetermined. Method: immunoSEQ multiplex PCR; TCRdb's copy keeps in-frame clones and lacks some. The repertoire holds roughly 2 million clones, with over 85% as singletons. This specimen belongs to a study of shared clonotypes between healthy human individuals. Whole-study findings and limits: Genetic and exposure-history diversity was limited by the small donor number. Depth of sequencing was expected to influence donor clonotype sharing.

There were no recent acute infections or vaccinations among the donors, who were healthy HIV-negative adults. Among the donors, all were Caucasian adults who lived in Nashville, Tennessee. Germline V lookup: CDR1 SGHNT, CDR2 YYREEE (reference sequence). The V and J ends lost 5 bases and 2 bases respectively, with 11 bases between them. The CDR3 covers 14 residues. Sequenced input: naive CD4+ T cells sorted from blood. The subset was: CD45RA+ positively selected. The chain combines TRBV5-4 with TRBJ1-5, with unresolved D. The receptor comes from a man aged 18 to 35 in good health. CDR3 DNA: TGTGCCAGCAGTGACGGGGTGGGCAATCAGCCCCAGCATTTT. Encoded protein: CASSDGVGNQPQHF.